The 30 T cell receptor beta chains reported below all come from one sample, sequenced in a study of early stage breast cancer tumors. The repertoire was sequenced with immunoSEQ multiplex PCR; TCRdb's copy has only in-frame clones and lacks some. Among about 24,000 clones listed, 60% to 70% were seen once. Sequencing used breast tumor tissue. The receptors were sampled from a person aged 60 to 70 with breast cancer.

This clone was seen more than once but under ten times. The chain couples TRBV7-2 to TRBJ2-1, with 8 positions matching TRBD1. J lost 6 bases, V lost 4 bases, and 2 bases had no gene match. The CDR3 is 13 amino acids. The germline V gene encodes CDR1 SGHTA and CDR2 FQGNSA. CDR3 coding DNA: TGTGCCAGCAGCTCCACAGGGGGCAATGAGCAGTTCTTC. This gives the protein CASSSTGGNEQFF. The whole variable domain, filled in from reference TRBV7-2 and TRBJ2-1, reads GAGVSQSPSNKVTEKGKDVELRCDPISGHTALYWYRQSLGQGLEFLIYFQGNSAPDKSGLPSDRFSAERTGGSVSTLTIQRTQQEDSAVYLCASSSTGGNEQFFGPGTRLTVL.

The chain carries TRBV28 and TRBJ2-1; D not certain. The CDR3 loop spans 13 amino acids. Germline CDR1 and CDR2: MDHEN and SYDVKM. V lost 4 bases and J lost 7, with 11 bases in between. The chain's CDR3 is CASSSRLVNEQFF. CDR3 bases: TGTGCCAGCAGTTCGCGGCTAGTAAATGAGCAGTTCTTC.

This chain connects TRBV7-9 to TRBJ1-2; 9 bases line up with TRBD1. Trimming took 5 bases from V and 2 from J; bases not matched to a gene: 9. This CDR3 contains 16 residues. Germline V gives CDR1 SEHNR, CDR2 FQNEAQ (reference sequence). The CDR3 DNA reads as TGTGCCAGCAGCCTACGTATTGGACAGGGGAACTATGGCTACACCTTC. Translated: CASSLRIGQGNYGYTF.

This clone was found a few times. This chain uses TRBV5-1 with TRBJ1-2; D may be TRBD1 (5 bases). Looked up from germline, CDR1 is SGHRS and CDR2 is YFSETQ. The V gene lost 1 base and the J gene lost 4 bases, with 11 bases spanning the gap. The CDR3 extends over 14 amino acids. CDR3 sequence reads: CASSLTQGGYGYTF. In DNA form, the CDR3 reads TGCGCCAGCAGCTTGACTCAGGGAGGCTATGGCTACACCTTC.

This clone was detected only a few times. V and J are TRBV6-6 and TRBJ2-7, with 12 bases lining up with TRBD2. Germline assignment: CDR1 MNHNY and CDR2 SVGAGI (reference sequence). The V and J ends lost 6 bases and 1 base, in that order; junction bases with no gene match: 4. CDR3 size: 15 residues. The CDR3 DNA sequence: TGTGCCAGCAGGTCTAGCGGGAGGGTATCCTACGAGCAGTACTTC. It yields the protein CASRSSGRVSYEQYF.

The V and J genes are TRBV19 and TRBJ2-1, with 11 bases identical to TRBD2. J gave up 4 bases and V 3 bases, and 5 bases lay outside the gene matches. CDR1 and CDR2 from the germline V gene are LNHDA and SQIVND (reference sequence). This CDR3 has 16 amino acids. The DNA of the CDR3 is TGTGCCAGTAGTATCGGGGCTAGCGGGAGGTACAATGAGCAGTTCTTC. This encodes CASSIGASGRYNEQFF.

The chain is built from TRBV9 and TRBJ2-3; 8 bases are a match to TRBD2. Trimming took 0 bases from V and 2 from J; bases not matched to a gene: 11. Germline values: CDR1 SGDLS, CDR2 YYNGEE. This CDR3 spans 18 amino acids. The CDR3 region has the DNA TGTGCCAGCAGCGTAGATACTAGCGGTCAGAGATTCACAGATACGCAGTATTTT. Protein: CASSVDTSGQRFTDTQYF.

The chain couples TRBV5-1 to TRBJ1-2; TRBD1 agrees at 8 bases. This CDR3 contains 15 residues. Germline CDR1 is SGHRS and CDR2 is YFSETQ. The ends lost 0 bases at V and 5 bases at J; junction bases unmatched: 6. The CDR3 DNA follows: TGCGCCAGCAGCTTGGTTGCAGGGGGCGAGTATGGCTACACCTTC. Protein sequence: CASSLVAGGEYGYTF.

This chain uses TRBV29-1 with TRBJ2-1; TRBD1 is a possible D gene (5 bases). The CDR3 extends over 15 amino acids. Trimming shortened V by 3 bases and J by 2 bases, and 14 bases separated the two germline ends. The germline CDR1 and CDR2 sequences are SQVTM and ANQGSEA. CDR3 residues: CSVEVGAAPYNEQFF. As DNA, the CDR3 is TGCAGCGTTGAGGTAGGGGCGGCCCCCTACAATGAGCAGTTCTTC.

J is TRBJ2-1 and V is TRBV19, with 10 bases aligning to TRBD1. Germline CDR1 and CDR2: LNHDA and SQIVND (reference sequence). Trimming at V came to 10 bases and at J to 1 base, leaving 7 bases not matched to a gene. The CDR3 covers 15 residues. CDR3 loop: CATQLDRGSYNEQFF. DNA for the CDR3: TGTGCCACCCAATTGGACAGGGGGTCCTACAATGAGCAGTTCTTC.

J is TRBJ1-2 and V is TRBV29-1; 8 nucleotides agree with TRBD1. V shed 4 bases, J shed 2 bases, and the junction held 3 bases outside the gene matches. The CDR3 is made up of 13 amino acids. Germline V gene lookup returns CDR1 SQVTM and CDR2 ANQGSEA. The CDR3 loop reads CSVVQGGNYGYTF. DNA for the CDR3: TGCAGCGTTGTACAGGGGGGGAACTATGGCTACACCTTC.

This chain links TRBV7-2 with TRBJ2-3; TRBD2 might be the D (5 bases). Germline values: CDR1 SGHTA, CDR2 FQGNSA. This CDR3 spans 15 amino acids. V was trimmed by 1 base and J by 3 bases, leaving 11 bases between them. This CDR3 is CASSLVRGWTDTQYF. Here the CDR3 DNA reads TGTGCCAGCAGCTTAGTTCGGGGTTGGACAGATACGCAGTATTTT.

The V gene is TRBV10-1, the J gene TRBJ2-7; D possibly corresponds to TRBD2 (5 bases). Trimming stripped 2 bases from V and 0 bases from J, with 8 bases between. Germline V gene data show CDR1 as WNHNN and CDR2 as SYGVQD (reference sequence). The CDR3 is 14 residues long. In DNA form, the CDR3 reads TGCGCCAGCAGTGAGCGTCGGGACTCCTACGAGCAGTACTTC. Translation gives CASSERRDSYEQYF.

The V gene is TRBV5-6, the J gene TRBJ1-5; tentative D call: TRBD1 (6 bases). The germline CDR1 and CDR2 sequences are SGHDT and YYEEEE. V was trimmed by 3 bases and J by 11 bases, leaving 15 bases between them. CDR3 length equals 13 residues. CDR3 bases: TGTGCCAGCAGCTCGGGCACCAGGGGAACCCAGCATTTT. It translates to CASSSGTRGTQHF.

This chain connects TRBV6-6 to TRBJ2-7, with 8 bases lining up with TRBD1. CDR1 is MNHNY, CDR2 SVGAGI, per germline (reference sequence). The V segment lost 8 bases and the J segment 6 bases; nucleotides outside the gene matches: 12. This CDR3 has 14 amino acids. CDR3 in amino acids: CASRTPGQEGEQYF. DNA of the CDR3: TGTGCCAGCCGTACTCCGGGACAGGAAGGCGAGCAGTACTTC.

This clone was observed once. V and J are TRBV30 and TRBJ2-1, with 8 positions matching TRBD2. J gave up 4 bases and V 4 bases, and 9 bases lay outside the gene matches. The length of the CDR3 is 15 residues. The germline CDR1 and CDR2 sequences are GTSNPN and SVGIG (reference sequence). DNA for the CDR3: TGTGCCTGGAAAGGGGGGACTAGAGATTACAATGAGCAGTTCTTC. Protein sequence: CAWKGGTRDYNEQFF.

Only a few counts were recorded for this clone. The V gene is TRBV2, the J gene TRBJ1-5; the match to TRBD1 covers 7 bases. This CDR3 region has 13 residues. Germline-derived CDR1 and CDR2 are SNHLY and FYNNEI. V lost 11 bases, J lost 5 bases, and 9 bases stayed unmatched. The CDR3 spells CAGNRGRDQPQHF. In DNA form, the CDR3 reads TGTGCCGGGAACAGGGGAAGGGATCAGCCCCAGCATTTT.

By its share, this clone is medium-sized (0.01 to 0.1%). This chain uses TRBV2 with TRBJ2-5, with D maybe TRBD1 (6 bases). The CDR3 sequence is 14 residues long. Germline assignment: CDR1 SNHLY and CDR2 FYNNEI. V dropped 9 bases and J dropped 2 bases, with 16 bases sitting between them. CDR3 sequence: CASGEYGQQETQYF. CDR3 coding DNA: TGTGCCAGTGGGGAGTACGGACAGCAAGAGACCCAGTACTTC.

J is TRBJ2-5 and V is TRBV30; 8 nucleotides match TRBD2. V gave up 3 bases and J gave up 5 bases; unmatched junction bases: 8. Germline loops: CDR1 GTSNPN, CDR2 SVGIG (reference sequence). This CDR3 has 14 residues. The CDR3 sequence: CAWRLSGSPETQYF. For the CDR3, the DNA is TGTGCCTGGAGACTCAGCGGGAGTCCCGAGACCCAGTACTTC.

This chain links TRBV4-3 with TRBJ2-6, with 7 nucleotides matching TRBD2. Losses at the gene ends were 1 base for V and 5 bases for J; bases not matched to a gene: 11. This CDR3 region has 18 residues. Germline CDR1 and CDR2: LGHNA and YSLEER. CDR3 sequence: CASSQVASGNARANVLTF. The CDR3 nucleotides read TGCGCCAGCAGCCAAGTGGCTAGCGGAAATGCAAGGGCCAACGTCCTGACTTTC.

V is TRBV5-6 and J is TRBJ2-2, with a tentative D call TRBD2 (7 bases). Per the germline V gene, CDR1 is SGHDT and CDR2 is YYEEEE. The germline V and J ends were trimmed by 5 bases and 5 bases, with 19 bases remaining between them. This CDR3 is 16 amino acids long. The CDR3 coding sequence is TGTGCCAGCAGACCAACAGGGAGGGTTGGGACCGGGGAGCTGTTTTTT. It is translated as CASRPTGRVGTGELFF.

This clone was observed many times. The V gene is TRBV5-4, the J gene TRBJ2-7; TRBD1 matches 10 bases. The CDR3 covers 14 residues. V gave up 4 bases and J gave up 4 bases; unmatched junction bases: 5. CDR1 is SGHNT and CDR2 is YYREEE in the germline V gene (reference sequence). CDR3 in DNA: TGTGCCAGCAGCCCCCCGGGACAGGGGTACGAGCAGTACTTC. Encoded protein: CASSPPGQGYEQYF.

To note about this clone: The junction departs from the called germline gene at one end, perhaps through a read error. The chain couples TRBV7-9 to TRBJ2-7; D perhaps matches TRBD1 (5 bases). In germline, CDR1 is SEHNR, CDR2 FQNEAQ (reference sequence). The CDR3 sequence is 11 residues long. The CDR3, as DNA: TGTGCCAGCAGCTTAGGTCCAGGGCCCACCTGG. Translation: CASSLGPGPTW.

This clone has a handful of counts. The J gene is TRBJ2-7, the V gene TRBV5-1; D call uncertain. V lost 4 bases and J 0 bases, leaving 11 bases between the germline ends. CDR1 and CDR2 (germline): SGHRS, YFSETQ. CDR3 length: 14 amino acids. CDR3 in DNA: TGCGCCAGCAGCCCTCGACAAGCCTCCTACGAGCAGTACTTC. Amino acid sequence: CASSPRQASYEQYF.

This rearrangement joins TRBV29-1 to TRBJ1-2; TRBD1 matches at 12 bases. Germline CDR1 SQVTM, CDR2 ANQGSEA. This CDR3 contains 14 residues. Trimming at V came to 1 base and at J to 7 bases, leaving 4 bases not matched to a gene. The CDR3 bases are TGCAGCGTTGAAGCGGGACAGGGGGCCGGTGGCTACACCTTC. It is translated as CSVEAGQGAGGYTF.

Note on this clone: The same CDR3 arises from other DNA sequences in this sample as well. The chain uses TRBV6-5 and TRBJ1-4, with TRBD1 identical over 7 bases. Trimming took 2 bases from V and 5 from J; bases not matched to a gene: 5. There are 15 residues in the CDR3. From germline, CDR1 is MNHEY and CDR2 SVGAGI. CDR3 in DNA: TGTGCCAGCAGTTACACGACAGGGAGCAATGAAAAACTGTTTTTT. Its protein is CASSYTTGSNEKLFF.

CDR3 sequence: CASSEELAGDNEQFF. DNA of the CDR3: TGCGCCAGCAGTGAAGAACTAGCGGGCGACAATGAGCAGTTCTTC. The chain has TRBV10-2 and TRBJ2-1; 9 nucleotides line up with TRBD2. There are 15 residues in the CDR3. CDR1 and CDR2 from the germline V gene are WSHSY and SAAADI. The V gene end was trimmed by 3 bases and the J gene end by 5 bases; junction bases not matched to a gene: 5.

A few counts support this clone. The gene calls are TRBV7-8 and TRBJ1-4; 9 bases match TRBD1. The CDR3 spans 15 residues. In germline, CDR1 is SGHVS, CDR2 FQNEAQ. V lost 5 bases to trimming and J lost 5 bases; unmatched junction nucleotides: 6. CDR3 bases: TGTGCCAGCAGCCCACCGACAGGGGGGAATGAAAAACTGTTTTTT. Encoded protein: CASSPPTGGNEKLFF.

This clone is medium-sized by share. This chain connects TRBV2 to TRBJ1-5, with 12 bases identical to TRBD1. The CDR3 has 15 amino acids. V dropped 6 bases and J dropped 3; count of bases not matched to a gene: 3. CDR1 and CDR2 from the germline V gene are SNHLY and FYNNEI. CDR3 in amino acids: CASRGQGANNQPQHF. CDR3 nucleotide sequence: TGTGCCAGCAGGGGACAGGGGGCGAACAATCAGCCCCAGCATTTT.

This clone was recorded a few times. The chain employs TRBV7-9 and TRBJ1-2; the D gene is possibly TRBD1 (6 bases). Trimming took off 5 bases at V and 4 bases at J, with 17 bases between the two ends. Germline V gene lookup returns CDR1 SEHNR and CDR2 FQNEAQ (reference sequence). This CDR3 is 15 amino acids long. CDR3 nucleotide sequence: TGTGCCAGCAGCCCCCCTGGGGGCGATACCTATGGCTACACCTTC. Its translation: CASSPPGGDTYGYTF.